The next 8 T cell receptor beta chains were all read from a single sample in a study of blood T cell repertoires in COVID-19 (TCRdb year 2020). Libraries were built with the immunoSEQ multiplex PCR assay. TCRdb obtained this table from immuneACCESS and retained in-frame rearrangements with V and J assigned. These tables miss some clones; where compared with another copy, unresolved V genes account for less than half of the shortfall, and the remainder is unexplained. The sample profile shows around 220,000 clones; almost 90% of them were found once. The ten largest clonotypes hold more than 1.4% of the sample. Sequenced sample: peripheral blood. The receptor set was obtained from a man younger than 35 with active or convalescent COVID-19.

This clone was seen many times. The V gene is TRBV14, the J gene TRBJ1-2; no reliable D call. This CDR3 comprises 16 residues. Trimming took off 0 bases at V and 2 bases at J, with 13 bases between the two ends. Germline V lookup: CDR1 SGHDN, CDR2 FVKESK. CDR3 in amino acids: CASSQDHLGRNYGYTF. Here the CDR3 DNA reads TGTGCCAGCAGCCAAGATCATCTTGGGAGGAACTATGGCTACACCTTC.

This clone was recorded only once. The rearrangement links TRBV5-1 to TRBJ2-7, with 12 bases that match TRBD2. This CDR3 region has 15 residues. Germline trimming cut 3 bases from V and 4 bases from J; bases unmatched to any gene: 5. The germline CDR1 and CDR2 sequences are SGHRS and YFSETQ. The CDR3 spells CASSSGTSGLYEQYF. In DNA, the CDR3 is TGCGCCAGCAGCTCCGGGACTAGCGGGTTATACGAGCAGTACTTC.

The chain is built from TRBV7-9 and TRBJ1-3; D unresolved. CDR3 size: 16 residues. Per the germline V gene, CDR1 is SEHNR and CDR2 is FQNEAQ (reference sequence). V was cut by 5 bases and J by 2 bases, with 16 bases left in between. CDR3 sequence (DNA): TGTGCCAGCAGCCGACCGGGGTTCGGACCTGGAAACACCATATATTTT. It translates to CASSRPGFGPGNTIYF.

The J gene is TRBJ2-7, the V gene TRBV24-1; 9 bases are a match to TRBD1. The V segment lost 10 bases and the J segment 6 bases; nucleotides outside the gene matches: 9. Germline V gives CDR1 KGHDR, CDR2 SFDVKD. The CDR3 extends over 13 amino acids. CDR3 sequence reads: CATPGQGPPEQYF. CDR3 DNA sequence: TGTGCCACTCCGGGACAGGGTCCTCCCGAGCAGTACTTC.

This chain uses TRBV11-3 with TRBJ2-1; TRBD2 matches at 7 bases. Trimming cost V 1 base and J 5 bases; bases outside gene matches: 5. The germline CDR1 and CDR2 sequences are SGHNT and YENEEA. The CDR3 spans 15 residues. The CDR3 reads CASSLGEGRDNEQFF. CDR3 bases: TGTGCCAGCAGCTTAGGGGAGGGGAGGGACAATGAGCAGTTCTTC.

The rearrangement uses TRBV7-9 and TRBJ1-5; the match to TRBD1 covers 7 bases. Germline loops: CDR1 SEHNR, CDR2 FQNEAQ (reference sequence). The CDR3 totals 14 residues. The J segment lost 3 bases and the V segment lost 6 bases, leaving 5 bases of the junction unmatched. The CDR3: CASSTDRYNQPQHF. CDR3 nucleotides: TGTGCCAGCAGTACGGACAGGTACAATCAGCCCCAGCATTTT.

The genes are TRBV9 and TRBJ2-3; 9 nucleotides align to TRBD1. The CDR3 covers 22 residues. Germline CDR1 reads SGDLS; CDR2 reads YYNGEE. V lost 0 bases, J lost 5 bases, and 25 bases stayed unmatched. The CDR3, as DNA: TGTGCCAGCAGCGTAGGACTAAGGAGGGCCGGGACAGGGAGTTCGGCCCGAGATACGCAGTATTTT. It encodes CASSVGLRRAGTGSSARDTQYF.

The rearrangement uses TRBV10-3 and TRBJ2-7; TRBD1 might be the D (5 bases). The ends were cut back, 0 bases at V and 1 base at J, with 7 bases in the middle. CDR1 is ENHRY and CDR2 is SYGVKD in the germline V gene. CDR3 length: 14 residues. The CDR3 nucleotides read TGTGCCATCAGTGAGTCGGGGCTATCCTACGAGCAGTACTTC. Its protein product is CAISESGLSYEQYF.